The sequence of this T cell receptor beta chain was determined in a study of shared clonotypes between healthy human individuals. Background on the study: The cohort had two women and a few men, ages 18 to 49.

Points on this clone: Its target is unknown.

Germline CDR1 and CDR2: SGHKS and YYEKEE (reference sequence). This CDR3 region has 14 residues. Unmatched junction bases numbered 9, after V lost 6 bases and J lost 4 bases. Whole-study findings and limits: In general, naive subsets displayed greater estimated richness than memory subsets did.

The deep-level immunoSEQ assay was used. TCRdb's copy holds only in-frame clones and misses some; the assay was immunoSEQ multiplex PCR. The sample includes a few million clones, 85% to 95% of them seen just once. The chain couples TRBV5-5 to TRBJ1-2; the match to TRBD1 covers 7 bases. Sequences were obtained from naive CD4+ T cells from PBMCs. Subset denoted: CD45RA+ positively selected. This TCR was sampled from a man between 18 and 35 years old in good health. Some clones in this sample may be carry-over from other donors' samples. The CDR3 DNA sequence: TGTGCCAGCACCCCGGGACAGAGTTCCTATGGCTACACCTTC. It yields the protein CASTPGQSSYGYTF. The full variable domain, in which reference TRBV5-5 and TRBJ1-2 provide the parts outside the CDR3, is DAGVTQSPTHLIKTRGQQVTLRCSPISGHKSVSWYQQVLGQGPQFIFQYYEKEERGRGNFPDRFSARQFPNYSSELNVNALLLGDSALYLCASTPGQSSYGYTFGSGTRLTVV.